The clone carrying this T cell receptor (beta chain) was counted many times. TCRdb recomputed calls from the reads with MiXCR, one row per CDR3 protein. Seen here are 200,000 to 250,000 distinct CDR3 sequences, roughly 22% observed once, and the top ten hold about 20%. The data were taken from a study of T cell repertoires in cytomegalovirus infection. The clonotype was recovered from a human donor in good health (CMV status not recorded). Some clones in this sample may be carry-over from other donors' samples. Sequenced input: CD8+ T cells from PBMCs.

The CDR3: CASSSSPGSGNTIYF. CDR3 DNA sequence: TGTGCCAGCAGCTCGAGCCCAGGGTCTGGAAACACCATATATTTT. The chain has TRBV7-8 and TRBJ1-3; maybe TRBD1 (5 bases). The CDR3 spans 15 residues. The V and J ends lost 4 bases and 1 base respectively, with 11 bases between them. Looked up from germline, CDR1 is SGHVS and CDR2 is FQNEAQ.